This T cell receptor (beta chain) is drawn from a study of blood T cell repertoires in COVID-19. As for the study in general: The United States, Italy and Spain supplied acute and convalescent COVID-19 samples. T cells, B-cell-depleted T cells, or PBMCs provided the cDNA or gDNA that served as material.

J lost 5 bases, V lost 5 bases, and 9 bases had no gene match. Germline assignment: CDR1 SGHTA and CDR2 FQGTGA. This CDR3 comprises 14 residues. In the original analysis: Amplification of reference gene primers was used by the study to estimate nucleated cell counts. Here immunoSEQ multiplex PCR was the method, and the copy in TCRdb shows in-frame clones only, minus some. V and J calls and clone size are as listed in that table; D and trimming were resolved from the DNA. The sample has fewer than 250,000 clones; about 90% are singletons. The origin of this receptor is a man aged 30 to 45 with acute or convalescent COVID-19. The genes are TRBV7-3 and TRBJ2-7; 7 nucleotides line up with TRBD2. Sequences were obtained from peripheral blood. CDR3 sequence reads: CASSLGTTVHEQYF. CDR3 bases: TGTGCCAGCAGCCTAGGGACTACCGTCCACGAGCAGTACTTC.